The clone carrying this TCR beta chain was seen many times. Its target is not known. Germline loops: CDR1 SGHTA, CDR2 FQGNSA. Trimming pared 1 base from V and 2 bases from J, leaving 12 bases between. The CDR3 length is 15 residues. TCRdb fed the 5' RACE reads into MiXCR, producing one record per CDR3 protein. Among around 290,000 distinct CDR3 sequences listed, over 8.5% were seen once. This specimen comes from a study of identical twins. The study's findings and limits: In zero-insertion analyses, partial confounding could arise from invariant MAIT and iNKT cells.

This same sample was also taken into another study, of yellow fever vaccine responses in identical twins.

The sequencing input was CD8+ T cells sorted from blood. This receptor was taken from a young woman in good health. The gene calls are TRBV7-2 and TRBJ2-7; TRBD1 is a possible D gene (5 bases). As DNA, the CDR3 is TGTGCCAGCAGCTTAGGTCGGCAGGGCCCCTACGAGCAGTACTTC. Translation: CASSLGRQGPYEQYF. The full variable domain, rest sourced from reference TRBV7-2 and TRBJ2-7, is GAGVSQSPSNKVTEKGKDVELRCDPISGHTALYWYRQSLGQGLEFLIYFQGNSAPDKSGLPSDRFSAERTGGSVSTLTIQRTQQEDSAVYLCASSLGRQGPYEQYFGPGTRLTVT.